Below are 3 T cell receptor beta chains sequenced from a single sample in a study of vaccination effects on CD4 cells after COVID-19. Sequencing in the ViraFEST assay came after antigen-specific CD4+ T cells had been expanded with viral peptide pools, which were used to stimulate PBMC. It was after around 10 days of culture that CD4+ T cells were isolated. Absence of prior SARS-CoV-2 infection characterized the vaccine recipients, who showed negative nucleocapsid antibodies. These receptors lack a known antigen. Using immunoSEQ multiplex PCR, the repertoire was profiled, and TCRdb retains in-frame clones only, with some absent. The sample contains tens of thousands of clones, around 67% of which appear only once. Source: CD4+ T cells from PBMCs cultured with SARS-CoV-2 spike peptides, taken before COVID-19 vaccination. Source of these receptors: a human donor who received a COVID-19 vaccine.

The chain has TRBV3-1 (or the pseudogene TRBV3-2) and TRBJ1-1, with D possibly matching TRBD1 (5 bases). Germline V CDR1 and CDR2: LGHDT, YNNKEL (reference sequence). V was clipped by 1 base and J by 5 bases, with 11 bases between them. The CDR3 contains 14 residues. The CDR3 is CASSQVRGRTEAFF. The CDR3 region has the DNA TGTGCCAGCAGCCAAGTACGGGGGAGGACTGAAGCTTTCTTT.

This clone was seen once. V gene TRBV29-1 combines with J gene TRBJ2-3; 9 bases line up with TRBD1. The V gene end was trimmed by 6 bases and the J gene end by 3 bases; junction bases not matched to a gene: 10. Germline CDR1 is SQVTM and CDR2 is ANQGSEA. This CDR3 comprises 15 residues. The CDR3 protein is CSVSGQGSITDTQYF. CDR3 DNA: TGCAGCGTATCTGGACAGGGGTCGATAACAGATACGCAGTATTTT.

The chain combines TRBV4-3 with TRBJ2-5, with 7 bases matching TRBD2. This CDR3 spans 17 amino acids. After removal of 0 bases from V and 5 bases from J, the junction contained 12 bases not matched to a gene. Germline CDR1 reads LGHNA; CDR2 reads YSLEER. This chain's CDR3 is CASSQDLPGLGRETQYF. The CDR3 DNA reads TGCGCCAGCAGCCAAGATTTGCCCGGACTAGGTCGCGAGACCCAGTACTTC.